This T cell receptor (beta chain) derives from a study of early T cells in non-severe SARS-CoV-2 infection. Overall study results and limits: Using VDJdb, the matching emphasized anti-spike CD8 responses while missing private and CD4 specificities.

Each cDNA molecule carried a unique molecular identifier. From the 5' RACE reads, TCRdb called clonotypes with MiXCR, one entry per CDR3 protein. The sample consists of some 37,000 distinct CDR3 sequences, 9.9% of them appearing once. The germline gives CDR1 SGDLS, CDR2 YYNGEE. This CDR3 region has 15 residues. V lost 2 bases, J lost 3 bases, and 1 base stayed unmatched. Points on this clonotype: Its antigen is as yet unknown.

The sample taken for sequencing was whole blood. This chain uses TRBV9 with TRBJ2-2; TRBD1 agrees at 10 bases. This TCR came from an adult who was a healthcare worker with PCR-confirmed SARS-CoV-2 infection or an uninfected control (not recorded which). The CDR3 coding sequence is TGTGCCAGCAGCGTCGGACAGGGGGACACCGGGGAGCTGTTTTTT. Translation: CASSVGQGDTGELFF. Filled out from reference TRBV9 and TRBJ2-2, the complete variable domain reads DSGVTQTPKHLITATGQRVTLRCSPRSGDLSVYWYQQSLDQGLQFLIQYYNGEERAKGNILERFSAQQFPDLHSELNLSSLELGDSALYFCASSVGQGDTGELFFGEGSRLTVL.